The rows below give T cell receptor beta chains drawn from one sample of a study of blood T cell repertoires in COVID-19. Repertoires were generated with immunoSEQ multiplex PCR, while TCRdb's copy carries only in-frame clones and drops some. The sample shows 200,000 to 250,000 clones, under 90% of them seen only once. The specimen sequenced was peripheral blood. The receptors here all came from a woman aged 80 or over with COVID-19, enrolled during active disease. Both conserved end residues are part of each CDR3. The D gene is left open where the match is weak. Clone size is stated in some rows and not others, as once, few, many or a class when expanded.

>.|TRBJ2-7|TRBV2|.
CASSRREVGGTTYEQYF
TGTGCCAGCAGTCGCCGGGAGGTTGGGGGGACAACCTACGAGCAGTACTTC
>few|TRBJ2-2|TRBV5-6|.
CASSWDLARANTGELFF
TGTGCCAGCAGCTGGGACCTAGCGAGGGCGAACACCGGGGAGCTGTTTTTT
>.|TRBJ1-2|TRBV5-4|TRBD1
CASSLGGTELYGYTF
TGTGCCAGCAGCTTGGGAGGGACAGAATTGTATGGCTACACCTTC
>.|TRBJ2-7|TRBV6-5|.
CASKEGGGSYEQYF
TGTGCCAGCAAGGAAGGGGGGGGGTCCTACGAGCAGTACTTC
>.|TRBJ2-7|TRBV11-2|TRBD1
CASSPGTAIGYEQYF
TGTGCCAGCAGCCCCGGGACAGCAATAGGCTACGAGCAGTACTTC
>once|TRBJ2-2|TRBV6-1|TRBD1
CASSDPRTGLDTGELFF
TGTGCCAGCAGTGACCCCCGGACAGGGCTCGACACCGGGGAGCTGTTTTTT
>.|TRBJ2-7|TRBV6-1|.
CASSEAGALYEQYF
TGTGCCAGCAGTGAAGCTGGGGCGCTTTACGAGCAGTACTTC
>few|TRBJ2-2|TRBV7-3|.
CASSQGSTGELFF
TGTGCCAGCAGCCAGGGTTCCACCGGGGAGCTGTTTTTT
>.|TRBJ2-4|TRBV5-6|.
CASSLAGVVKNIQYF
TGTGCCAGCAGCTTGGCAGGGGTGGTCAAAAACATTCAGTACTTC
>.|TRBJ2-6|TRBV5-1|.
CASAEAGTSGANVLTF
TGCGCCAGTGCTGAAGCGGGTACCTCTGGGGCCAACGTCCTGACTTTC
>.|TRBJ2-3|TRBV7-8|.
CASSPRQGLSTDTQYF
TGTGCCAGCAGCCCCAGACAAGGATTAAGCACAGATACGCAGTATTTT
>many|TRBJ1-5|TRBV19|.
CASSISVRQPQHF
TGTGCCAGTAGTATATCGGTACGTCAGCCCCAGCATTTT
>.|TRBJ1-5|TRBV10-3|.
CAISESRGGGQPQHF
TGTGCCATCAGTGAGTCGAGGGGAGGCGGTCAGCCCCAGCATTTT
>.|TRBJ1-6|TRBV5-1|TRBD1
CASSGGQGGSYNSPLHF
TGCGCCAGCAGCGGTGGACAGGGAGGATCCTATAATTCACCCCTCCACTTT
>.|TRBJ2-7|TRBV7-6|.
CASSPNREPLEQYF
TGTGCCAGCAGCCCAAACAGGGAGCCTCTGGAGCAGTACTTC
>.|TRBJ2-3|TRBV9|.
CASSLQGIIGTDTQYF
TGTGCCAGCAGCTTGCAGGGGATTATCGGCACAGATACGCAGTATTTT
>.|TRBJ1-2|TRBV5-1|TRBD1
CASSPWDREQRNGYTF
TGCGCCAGCAGCCCATGGGACAGGGAGCAAAGGAATGGCTACACCTTC
>few|TRBJ2-1|TRBV28|.
CASRGTVAYNEQFF
TGTGCCAGCAGGGGGACTGTGGCCTACAATGAGCAGTTCTTC
>.|TRBJ2-5|TRBV6-5|TRBD1
CASSPRTGEETQYF
TGTGCCAGCAGTCCACGGACAGGGGAAGAGACCCAGTACTTC
>.|TRBJ1-5|TRBV5-5|.
CASSPRGSNGPQHF
TGTGCCAGCAGCCCCCGGGGGTCGAACGGGCCCCAGCATTTT
>.|TRBJ2-5|TRBV6-2/TRBV6-3|.
CASSHGLAETQYF
TGTGCCAGCAGTCACGGACTTGCAGAGACCCAGTACTTC
>.|TRBJ2-3|TRBV19|TRBD1
CASSQTTGGLGTQYF
TGTGCCAGTAGCCAAACAACAGGGGGCTTGGGTACGCAGTATTTT
>.|TRBJ2-3|TRBV9|.
CASSAGTYPRDTQYF
TGTGCCAGCAGCGCAGGGACATACCCGCGCGATACGCAGTATTTT
>.|TRBJ2-1|TRBV29-1|TRBD2
CSVAPRTSSYNEQFF
TGCAGCGTAGCCCCCCGGACTAGCTCCTACAATGAGCAGTTCTTC
>once|TRBJ1-5|TRBV19|.
CASSIRGPSNQPQHF
TGTGCCAGTAGTATAAGGGGTCCTAGCAATCAGCCCCAGCATTTT
>.|TRBJ1-5|TRBV7-2|TRBD1
CASSGDRGNQPQHF
TGTGCCAGCAGCGGGGACAGGGGCAATCAGCCCCAGCATTTT
>.|TRBJ1-4|TRBV28|.
CASSSGGNEKLFF
TGTGCCAGCAGTTCAGGTGGTAACGAAAAACTGTTTTTT